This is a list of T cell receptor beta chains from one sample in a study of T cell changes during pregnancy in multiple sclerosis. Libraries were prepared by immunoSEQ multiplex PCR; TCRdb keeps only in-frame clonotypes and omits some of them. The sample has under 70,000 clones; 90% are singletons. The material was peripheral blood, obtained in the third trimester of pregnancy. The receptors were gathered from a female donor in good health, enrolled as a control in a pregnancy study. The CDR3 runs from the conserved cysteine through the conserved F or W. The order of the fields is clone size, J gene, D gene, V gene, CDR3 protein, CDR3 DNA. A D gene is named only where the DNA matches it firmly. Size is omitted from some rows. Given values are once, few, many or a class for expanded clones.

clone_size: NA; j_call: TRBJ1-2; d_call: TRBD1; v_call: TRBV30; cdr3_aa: CAWGGDRSNYGYTF; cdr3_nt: TGTGCCTGGGGGGGGGACAGGAGTAACTATGGCTACACCTTC
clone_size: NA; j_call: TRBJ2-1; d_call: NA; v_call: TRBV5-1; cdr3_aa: CASSLIGSGSYNEQFF; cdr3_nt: TGCGCCAGCAGCTTGATCGGGAGCGGCTCCTACAATGAGCAGTTCTTC
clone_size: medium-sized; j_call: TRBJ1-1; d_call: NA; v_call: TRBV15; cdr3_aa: CATSRDQGLAFF; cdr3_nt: TGTGCCACCAGCAGAGATCAGGGGCTAGCTTTCTTT
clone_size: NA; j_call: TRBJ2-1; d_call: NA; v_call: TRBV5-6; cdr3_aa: CASRTQGGNYNEQFF; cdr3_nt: TGTGCCAGCCGCACCCAAGGAGGGAACTACAATGAGCAGTTCTTC
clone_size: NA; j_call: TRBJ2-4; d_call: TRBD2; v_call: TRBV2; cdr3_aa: CASRSGLAGVKNIQYF; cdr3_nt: TGTGCCAGCAGAAGTGGACTAGCTGGGGTCAAAAACATTCAGTACTTC
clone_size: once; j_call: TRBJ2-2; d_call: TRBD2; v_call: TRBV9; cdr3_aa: CASSFDLAGHTGELFF; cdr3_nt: TGTGCCAGCAGCTTCGACCTAGCGGGACACACCGGGGAGCTGTTTTTT
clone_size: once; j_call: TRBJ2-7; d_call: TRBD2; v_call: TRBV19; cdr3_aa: CASSIGLAGDEQYF; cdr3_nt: TGTGCCAGCAGTATCGGACTAGCGGGAGACGAGCAGTACTTC
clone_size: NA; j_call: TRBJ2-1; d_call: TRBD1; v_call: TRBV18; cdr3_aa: CASSPNKDRGEFF; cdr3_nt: TGTGCCAGCTCACCAAATAAGGACAGGGGAGAGTTCTTC
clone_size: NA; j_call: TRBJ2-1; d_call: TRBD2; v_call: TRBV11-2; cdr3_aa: CASSFVSGGAYNEQFF; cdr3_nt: TGTGCCAGCAGCTTTGTTAGCGGGGGGGCCTACAATGAGCAGTTCTTC
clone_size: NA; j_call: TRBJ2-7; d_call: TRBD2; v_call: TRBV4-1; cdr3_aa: CASSQLLAGGPNTYEQYF; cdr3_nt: TGCGCCAGCAGCCAGCTACTAGCGGGGGGGCCAAATACCTACGAGCAGTACTTC
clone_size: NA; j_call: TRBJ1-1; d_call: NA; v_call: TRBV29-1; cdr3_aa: CSVDAGPNTEAFF; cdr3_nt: TGCAGCGTCGATGCGGGGCCCAACACTGAAGCTTTCTTT
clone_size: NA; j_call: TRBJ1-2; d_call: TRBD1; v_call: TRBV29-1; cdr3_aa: CSVDRTGPYGYTF; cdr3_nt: TGCAGCGTTGATCGGACAGGGCCCTATGGCTACACCTTC
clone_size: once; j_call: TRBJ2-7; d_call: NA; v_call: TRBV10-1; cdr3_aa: CASSEEPKNEQYF; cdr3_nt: TGCGCCAGCAGTGAGGAGCCCAAGAACGAGCAGTACTTC
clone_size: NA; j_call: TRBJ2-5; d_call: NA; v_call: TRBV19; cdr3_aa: CASSIRGTAETQYF; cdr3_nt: TGTGCCAGTAGTATACGGGGGACTGCGGAGACCCAGTACTTC
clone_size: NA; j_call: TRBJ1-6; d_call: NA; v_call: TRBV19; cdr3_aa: CASTPREDNSPLHF; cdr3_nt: TGTGCCAGTACGCCCAGGGAGGATAATTCACCCCTCCACTTT
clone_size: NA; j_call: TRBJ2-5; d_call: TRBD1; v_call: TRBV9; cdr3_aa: CASSAKTGGETQYF; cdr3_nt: TGTGCCAGCAGCGCGAAGACAGGGGGAGAGACCCAGTACTTC
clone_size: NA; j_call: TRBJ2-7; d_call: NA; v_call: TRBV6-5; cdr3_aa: CASNPRGASYEQYF; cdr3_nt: TGTGCCAGCAACCCCAGGGGGGCCTCCTACGAGCAGTACTTC
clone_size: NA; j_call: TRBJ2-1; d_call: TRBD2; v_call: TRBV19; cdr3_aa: CASSIGTSGYNEQFF; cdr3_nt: TGTGCCAGTAGTATTGGGACTAGCGGATACAATGAGCAGTTCTTC
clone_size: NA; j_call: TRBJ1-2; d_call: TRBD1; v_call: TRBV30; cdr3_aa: CAWSRGQGNYGYTF; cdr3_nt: TGTGCCTGGAGTAGGGGGCAGGGTAACTATGGCTACACCTTC
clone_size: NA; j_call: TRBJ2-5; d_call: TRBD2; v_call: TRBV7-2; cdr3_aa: CASTLTRRLAGGETQYF; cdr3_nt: TGTGCCAGCACCCTCACGCGCCGGCTAGCGGGGGGAGAGACCCAGTACTTC
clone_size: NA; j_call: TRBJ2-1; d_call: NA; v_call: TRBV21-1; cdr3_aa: CASSPMEGGAYNEQFF; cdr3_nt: TGTGCCAGCAGCCCCATGGAGGGAGGGGCCTACAATGAGCAGTTCTTC
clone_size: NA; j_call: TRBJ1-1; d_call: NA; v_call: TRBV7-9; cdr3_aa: CASSTQGGMNTEAFF; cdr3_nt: TGTGCCAGCAGCACTCAAGGGGGAATGAACACTGAAGCTTTCTTT
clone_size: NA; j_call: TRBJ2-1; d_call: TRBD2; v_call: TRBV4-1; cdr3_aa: CASSQWAGTSGKQAYNEQFF; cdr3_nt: TGCGCCAGCAGCCAATGGGCGGGGACTAGCGGGAAACAGGCCTACAATGAGCAGTTCTTC
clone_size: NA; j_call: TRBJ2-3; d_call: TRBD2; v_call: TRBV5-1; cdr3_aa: CASSSGLAGGVGSTDTQYF; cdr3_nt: TGCGCCAGCAGCTCCGGACTAGCGGGAGGGGTAGGCAGCACAGATACGCAGTATTTT
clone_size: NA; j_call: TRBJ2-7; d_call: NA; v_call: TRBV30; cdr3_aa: CAWSVGGRYEQYF; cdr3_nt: TGTGCCTGGAGTGTTGGGGGGAGGTACGAGCAGTACTTC
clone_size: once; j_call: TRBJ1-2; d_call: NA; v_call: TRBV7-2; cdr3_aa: CASSSIGAGEYGYTF; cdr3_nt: TGTGCCAGCAGCTCGATTGGGGCAGGAGAATATGGCTACACCTTC
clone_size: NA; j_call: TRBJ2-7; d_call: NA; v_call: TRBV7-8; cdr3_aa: CASSLIGSPSYEQYF; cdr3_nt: TGTGCCAGCAGCTTAATCGGGAGTCCCTCCTACGAGCAGTACTTC
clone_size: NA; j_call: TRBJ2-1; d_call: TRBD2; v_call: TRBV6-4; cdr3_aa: CASSDSASGVSNEQFF; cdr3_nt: TGTGCCAGCAGTGACTCTGCTAGCGGGGTCTCCAATGAGCAGTTCTTC
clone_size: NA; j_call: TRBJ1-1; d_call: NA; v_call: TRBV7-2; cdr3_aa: CASSDRGFRAPEAFF; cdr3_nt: TGTGCCAGCAGCGACCGGGGGTTCCGGGCCCCTGAAGCTTTCTTT
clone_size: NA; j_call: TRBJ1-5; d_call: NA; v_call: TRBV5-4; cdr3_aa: CASSLGGDQPQHF; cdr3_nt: TGTGCCAGCAGCTTGGGGGGGGATCAGCCCCAGCATTTT
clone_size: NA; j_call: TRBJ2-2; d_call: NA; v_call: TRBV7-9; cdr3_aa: CASSSGVWTGELFF; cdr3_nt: TGTGCCAGCAGCTCAGGTGTATGGACCGGGGAGCTGTTTTTT
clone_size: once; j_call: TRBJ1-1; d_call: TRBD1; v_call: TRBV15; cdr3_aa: CATSRRTGRGTTEAFF; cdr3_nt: TGTGCCACCAGCAGAAGGACAGGGAGGGGGACCACTGAAGCTTTCTTT
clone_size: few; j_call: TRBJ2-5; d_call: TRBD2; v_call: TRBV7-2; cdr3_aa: CASSFRRGGGETQYF; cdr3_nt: TGTGCCAGCAGCTTCCGGCGGGGGGGCGGGGAGACCCAGTACTTC
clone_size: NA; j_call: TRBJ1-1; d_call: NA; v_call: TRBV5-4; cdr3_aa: CASSLAPGLGAFF; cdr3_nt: TGTGCCAGCAGCTTGGCTCCGGGTTTAGGAGCTTTCTTT
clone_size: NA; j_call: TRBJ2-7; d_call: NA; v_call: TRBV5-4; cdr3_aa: CASSLVGGYEQYF; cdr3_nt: TGTGCCAGCAGCTTGGTTGGCGGTTACGAGCAGTACTTC
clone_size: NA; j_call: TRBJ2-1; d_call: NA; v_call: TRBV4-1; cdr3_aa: CASSQEPSPDNEQFF; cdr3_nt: TGCGCCAGCAGCCAAGAACCCTCGCCAGACAATGAGCAGTTCTTC
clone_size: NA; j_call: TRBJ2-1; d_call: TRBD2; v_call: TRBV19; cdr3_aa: CASAVGGASLEQFF; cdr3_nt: TGTGCCAGTGCCGTCGGGGGGGCTTCTCTTGAGCAGTTCTTC
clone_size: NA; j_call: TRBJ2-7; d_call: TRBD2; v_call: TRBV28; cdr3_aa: CASSPPAGLAGLRSYEQYF; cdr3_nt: TGTGCCAGCAGCCCCCCTGCTGGGCTAGCGGGACTCAGGTCCTACGAGCAGTACTTC
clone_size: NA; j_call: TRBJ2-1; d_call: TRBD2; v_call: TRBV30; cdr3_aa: CAWERGGRTLQFF; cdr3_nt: TGTGCCTGGGAGCGGGGGGGCCGGACCCTGCAGTTCTTC
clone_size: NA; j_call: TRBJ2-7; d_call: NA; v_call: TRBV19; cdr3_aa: CASSIGAESSYEQYF; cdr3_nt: TGTGCCAGTAGTATAGGAGCGGAAAGCTCCTACGAGCAGTACTTC
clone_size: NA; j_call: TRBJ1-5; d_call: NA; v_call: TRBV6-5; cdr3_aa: CASSYVEGGPQHF; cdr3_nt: TGTGCCAGCAGTTACGTGGAAGGGGGGCCCCAGCATTTT
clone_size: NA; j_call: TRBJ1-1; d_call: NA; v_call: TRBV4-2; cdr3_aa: CASSQTGTNTEAFF; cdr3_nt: TGTGCCAGCAGCCAAACGGGAACGAACACTGAAGCTTTCTTT
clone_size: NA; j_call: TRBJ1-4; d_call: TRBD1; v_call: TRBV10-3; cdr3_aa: CAISESGTGLNEKLFF; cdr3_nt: TGTGCCATCAGTGAGTCAGGGACAGGACTTAATGAAAAACTGTTTTTT
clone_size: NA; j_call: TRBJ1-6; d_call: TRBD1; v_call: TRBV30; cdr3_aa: CAWMGTVNSPLHF; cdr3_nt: TGTGCCTGGATGGGGACAGTTAATTCACCCCTCCACTTT
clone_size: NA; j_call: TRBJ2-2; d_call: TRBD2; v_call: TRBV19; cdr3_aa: CASRLLSGGADTGELFF; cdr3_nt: TGTGCCAGTAGACTCCTCAGCGGGGGGGCCGACACCGGGGAGCTGTTTTTT
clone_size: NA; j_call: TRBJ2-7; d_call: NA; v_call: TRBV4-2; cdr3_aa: CASSQALLSYEQYF; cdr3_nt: TGTGCCAGCAGCCAAGCCCTCCTCTCCTACGAGCAGTACTTC
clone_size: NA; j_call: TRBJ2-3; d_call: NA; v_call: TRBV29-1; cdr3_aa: CSVEGAASRPTDTQYF; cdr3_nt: TGCAGCGTTGAAGGGGCCGCTAGCCGACCCACAGATACGCAGTATTTT
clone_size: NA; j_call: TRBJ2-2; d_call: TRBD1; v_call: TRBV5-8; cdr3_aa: CASSLYQGALTGELFF; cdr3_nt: TGTGCCAGCAGCTTGTATCAGGGGGCTCTAACCGGGGAGCTGTTTTTT
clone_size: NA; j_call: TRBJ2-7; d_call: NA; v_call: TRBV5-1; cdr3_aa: CASSLVRPSYEQYF; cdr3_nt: TGCGCCAGCAGCTTGGTCAGGCCCTCCTACGAGCAGTACTTC
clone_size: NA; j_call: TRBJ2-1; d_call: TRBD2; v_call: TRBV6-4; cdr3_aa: CASSSGREDNEQFF; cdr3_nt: TGTGCCAGCTCCAGCGGGAGGGAAGACAATGAGCAGTTCTTC
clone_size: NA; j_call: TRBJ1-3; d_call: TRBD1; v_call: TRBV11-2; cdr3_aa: CASSTTGGAGNTIYF; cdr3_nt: TGTGCCAGCAGCACTACAGGGGGCGCTGGAAACACCATATATTTT
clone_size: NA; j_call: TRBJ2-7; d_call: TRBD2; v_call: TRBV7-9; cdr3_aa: CASSHGTRGEQYF; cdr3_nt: TGTGCCAGCAGCCACGGGACTAGAGGCGAGCAGTACTTC
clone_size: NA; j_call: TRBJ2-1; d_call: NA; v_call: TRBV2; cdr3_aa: CASSGVTRFSDSYNEQFF; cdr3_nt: TGTGCCAGCAGTGGGGTGACTAGATTCTCCGACTCCTACAATGAGCAGTTCTTC
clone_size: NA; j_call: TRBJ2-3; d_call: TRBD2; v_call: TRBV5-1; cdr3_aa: CASSLVGLATDTQYF; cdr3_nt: TGCGCCAGCAGCTTGGTGGGACTAGCCACAGATACGCAGTATTTT
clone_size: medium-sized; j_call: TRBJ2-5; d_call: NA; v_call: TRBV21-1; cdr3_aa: CASSSGTRLAGEGVQETQYF; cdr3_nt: TGTGCCAGCAGCAGCGGGACAAGACTAGCGGGAGAGGGGGTACAAGAGACCCAGTACTTC
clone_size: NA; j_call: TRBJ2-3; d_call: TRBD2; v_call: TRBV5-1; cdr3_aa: CASSETSGGAGDTQYF; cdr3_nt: TGCGCCAGCAGCGAGACTAGCGGGGGGGCTGGGGATACGCAGTATTTT
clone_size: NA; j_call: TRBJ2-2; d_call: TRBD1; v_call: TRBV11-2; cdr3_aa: CASSLAGTGHTGELFF; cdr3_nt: TGTGCCAGCAGCTTAGCTGGGACAGGGCACACCGGGGAGCTGTTTTTT
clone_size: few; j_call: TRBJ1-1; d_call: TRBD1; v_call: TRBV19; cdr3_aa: CASSRIRDRGNTEAFF; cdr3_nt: TGTGCCAGTAGTCGAATTCGGGACAGGGGGAACACTGAAGCTTTCTTT
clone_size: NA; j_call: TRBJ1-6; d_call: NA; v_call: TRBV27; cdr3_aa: CASSLGTSRSPLHF; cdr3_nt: TGTGCCAGCAGTTTGGGGACATCCCGTTCGCCCCTCCACTTT
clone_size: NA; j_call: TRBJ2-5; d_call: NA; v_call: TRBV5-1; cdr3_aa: CASSLGGRRQETQYF; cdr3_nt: TGCGCCAGCAGCTTGGGAGGCCGCCGGCAAGAGACCCAGTACTTC